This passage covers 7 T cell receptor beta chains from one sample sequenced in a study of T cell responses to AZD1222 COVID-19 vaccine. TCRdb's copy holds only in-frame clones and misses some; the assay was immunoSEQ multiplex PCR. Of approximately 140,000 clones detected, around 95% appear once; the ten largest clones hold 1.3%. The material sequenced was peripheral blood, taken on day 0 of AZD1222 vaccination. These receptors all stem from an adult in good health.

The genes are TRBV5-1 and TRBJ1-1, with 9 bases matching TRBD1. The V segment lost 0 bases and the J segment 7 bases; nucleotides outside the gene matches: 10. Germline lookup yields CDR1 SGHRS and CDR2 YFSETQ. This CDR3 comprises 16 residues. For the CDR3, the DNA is TGCGCCAGCAGCTTGGATTGGTCTGGGACAGGGAGTGAAGCTTTCTTT. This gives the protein CASSLDWSGTGSEAFF.

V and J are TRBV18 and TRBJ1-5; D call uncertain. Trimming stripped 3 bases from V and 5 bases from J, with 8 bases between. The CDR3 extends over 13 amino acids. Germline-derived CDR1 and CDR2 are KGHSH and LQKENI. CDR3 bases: TGTGCCAGCTCACCTTCGCCCGATCAGCCCCAGCATTTT. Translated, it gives CASSPSPDQPQHF.

In DNA form, the CDR3 reads TGTGCCAGCAGTGGCCTAAGGGGGCCGGACACTGAAGCTTTCTTT. Translation: CASSGLRGPDTEAFF. The rearrangement links TRBV28 to TRBJ1-1; TRBD1 matches 7 bases. After removal of 5 bases from V and 3 bases from J, the junction contained 9 bases not matched to a gene. CDR1 is MDHEN and CDR2 is SYDVKM in the germline V gene. The CDR3 has 15 residues.

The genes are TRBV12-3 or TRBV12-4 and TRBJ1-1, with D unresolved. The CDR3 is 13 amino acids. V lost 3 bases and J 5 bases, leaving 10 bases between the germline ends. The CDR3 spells CASSFIRGTEAFF. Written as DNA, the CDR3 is TGTGCCAGCAGTTTTATCCGGGGAACTGAAGCTTTCTTT.

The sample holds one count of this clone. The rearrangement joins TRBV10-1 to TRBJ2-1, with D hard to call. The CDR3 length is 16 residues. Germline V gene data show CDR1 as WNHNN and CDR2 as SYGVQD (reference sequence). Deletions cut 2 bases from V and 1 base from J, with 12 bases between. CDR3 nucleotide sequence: TGCGCCAGCAGTGAGACTCTTTCTCAATCCTACAATGAGCAGTTCTTC. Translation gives CASSETLSQSYNEQFF.

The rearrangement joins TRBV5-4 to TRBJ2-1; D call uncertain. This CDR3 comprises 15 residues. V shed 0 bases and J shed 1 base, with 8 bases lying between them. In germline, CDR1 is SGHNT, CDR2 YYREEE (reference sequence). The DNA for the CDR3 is TGTGCCAGCAGCTTGGACCGGCGATCCTACAATGAGCAGTTCTTC. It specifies CASSLDRRSYNEQFF.

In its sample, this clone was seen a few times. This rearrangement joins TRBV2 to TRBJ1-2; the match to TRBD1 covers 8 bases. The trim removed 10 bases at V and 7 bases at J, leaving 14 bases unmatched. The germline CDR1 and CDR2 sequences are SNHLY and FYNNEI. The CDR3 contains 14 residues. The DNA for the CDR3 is TGTGCCACCATCGTCCGTACAGGGGGGTCTGGCTACACCTTC. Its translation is CATIVRTGGSGYTF.